Shown below are 28 T cell receptor beta chains from a single sample sequenced in a study of cytomegalovirus exposure and HLA in healthy donors. Primers for the PCR totalled 60 Vbeta and 13 Jbeta. Using immunoSEQ multiplex PCR, the repertoire was profiled, and TCRdb retains in-frame clones only, with some absent. Of roughly 190,000 clones listed, around 84% are singletons. Sequenced input: PBMCs. The receptors were gathered from a woman aged 50 to 60 in good health and CMV-seropositive.

This chain links TRBV6-5 with TRBJ2-7; D is possibly TRBD2 (6 bases). The germline V gene encodes CDR1 MNHEY and CDR2 SVGAGI. V dropped 5 bases and J dropped 3 bases, with 17 bases sitting between them. The CDR3 covers 15 residues. The CDR3 DNA reads TGTGCCAGCAGTCCCCGTAGGGGCGGGGACTACGAGCAGTACTTC. Residues: CASSPRRGGDYEQYF.

The gene calls are TRBV2 and TRBJ1-5, with a possible D match to TRBD1 (5 bases). V was pared by 5 bases and J by 2 bases, with 7 bases between. Per the germline V gene, CDR1 is SNHLY and CDR2 is FYNNEI. The CDR3 runs 13 residues. The CDR3 DNA reads as TGTGCCAGCAGTCCACAGGGCAATCAGCCCCAGCATTTT. Residues: CASSPQGNQPQHF.

As to this clone: This sample also contains other DNA sequences that code for the same CDR3. This chain uses TRBV18 with TRBJ2-2; 13 bases are a match to TRBD2. J was trimmed by 1 base and V by 3 bases; bases with no gene match: 2. Germline lookup yields CDR1 KGHSH and CDR2 LQKENI. This CDR3 has 17 amino acids. The CDR3 nucleotides read TGTGCCAGCTCACCCGGACTAGCGGGGGTGAACACCGGGGAGCTGTTTTTT. It encodes CASSPGLAGVNTGELFF. Filled out from reference TRBV18 and TRBJ2-2, the complete variable domain reads NAGVMQNPRHLVRRRGQEARLRCSPMKGHSHVYWYRQLPEEGLKFMVYLQKENIIDESGMPKERFSAEFPKEGPSILRIQQVVRGDSAAYFCASSPGLAGVNTGELFFGEGSRLTVL.

The chain uses TRBV5-4 and TRBJ2-7; 7 nucleotides align to TRBD1. The V and J ends lost 4 bases and 5 bases, in that order; junction bases with no gene match: 12. Germline-derived CDR1 and CDR2 are SGHNT and YYREEE (reference sequence). This CDR3 comprises 15 residues. CDR3 nucleotide sequence: TGTGCCAGCAGCCCCACGACAGGGAAGGGGAACGAGCAGTACTTC. This encodes CASSPTTGKGNEQYF.

The rearrangement uses TRBV6-1 and TRBJ2-2; D gene unclear. Trimming stripped 1 base from V and 4 bases from J, with 10 bases between. The CDR3 is 15 residues long. Germline CDR1 reads MNHNS; CDR2 reads SASEGT. The CDR3 DNA reads as TGTGCCAGCAGTGAAGTTTTGTGGAGCACCGGGGAGCTGTTTTTT. This sequence encodes CASSEVLWSTGELFF.

V gene TRBV15 combines with J gene TRBJ2-5; 8 bases agree with TRBD1. The ends lost 5 bases at V and 1 base at J; junction bases unmatched: 3. This CDR3 contains 14 residues. The germline CDR1 and CDR2 sequences are LNHNV and YYDKDF (reference sequence). CDR3 loop: CATSRTGLQETQYF. DNA of the CDR3: TGTGCCACCAGCCGGACAGGGCTCCAAGAGACCCAGTACTTC.

This sequence joins TRBV6-6 and TRBJ1-2, with 9 nucleotides matching TRBD1. The CDR3 contains 15 residues. Germline lookup yields CDR1 MNHNY and CDR2 SVGAGI (reference sequence). The ends lost 8 bases at V and 2 bases at J; junction bases unmatched: 9. The chain's CDR3 is CASSGVGTGNYGYTF. The CDR3, as DNA: TGTGCCAGCTCCGGGGTTGGGACAGGGAACTATGGCTACACCTTC.

The chain joins TRBV7-3 to TRBJ2-1, with 9 bases aligning to TRBD2. This CDR3 comprises 14 residues. CDR1 is SGHTA and CDR2 is FQGTGA in the germline V gene. The V and J ends lost 0 bases and 7 bases, in that order; junction bases with no gene match: 1. The CDR3 region is CASSLTTSGNEQFF. For the CDR3, the DNA is TGTGCCAGCAGCTTAACGACTAGCGGTAATGAGCAGTTCTTC.

This sequence joins TRBV18 and TRBJ2-1; TRBD1 aligns across 12 bases. CDR1 and CDR2 (germline): KGHSH, LQKENI. V lost 3 bases, J lost 8 bases, and 5 bases stayed unmatched. The CDR3 consists of 15 residues. Here the CDR3 reads CASSPPGQGADEQFF. CDR3 nucleotide sequence: TGTGCCAGCTCACCGCCGGGACAGGGGGCTGATGAGCAGTTCTTC.

The chain recombines TRBV6-6 with TRBJ2-3; 12 bases map to TRBD2. Germline lookup yields CDR1 MNHNY and CDR2 SVGAGI (reference sequence). The CDR3 spans 15 residues. The J segment lost 4 bases and the V segment lost 6 bases, leaving 5 bases of the junction unmatched. CDR3 in DNA: TGTGCCAGCAGAGCTAGCGGGGGGGCGTCAGATACGCAGTATTTT. Translated, it gives CASRASGGASDTQYF.

The V and J genes are TRBV5-8 and TRBJ2-7; no reliable D call. Trimming removed 0 bases at V and 6 bases at J, with 4 bases between. The CDR3 has 11 amino acids. Germline lookup yields CDR1 SGHTS and CDR2 YDEGEE. CDR3 amino acids: CASSLAGEQYF. The CDR3 DNA reads TGTGCCAGCAGCTTGGCGGGCGAGCAGTACTTC.

The chain links TRBV9 to TRBJ2-3, with 9 positions matching TRBD2. In germline, CDR1 is SGDLS, CDR2 YYNGEE. The CDR3 is 17 residues long. With V trimmed by 0 bases and J by 1 base, 6 bases remained unmatched. The CDR3 spells CASSVGGGGAGTDTQYF. CDR3 DNA: TGTGCCAGCAGCGTAGGGGGCGGGGGGGCGGGCACAGATACGCAGTATTTT.

The V call is TRBV19, the J call TRBJ1-6; TRBD1 aligns across 8 bases. Germline CDR1 and CDR2: LNHDA and SQIVND (reference sequence). The trim removed 6 bases at V and 8 bases at J, leaving 3 bases unmatched. This CDR3 spans 13 amino acids. The CDR3: CASRQQGDSPLHF. In nucleotides, the CDR3 is TGTGCCAGTAGGCAACAGGGGGATTCACCCCTCCACTTT.

This clone was recorded only once. The J gene is TRBJ1-1, the V gene TRBV30; perhaps TRBD1 as D (5 bases). Germline CDR1 and CDR2: GTSNPN and SVGIG (reference sequence). CDR3 size: 13 residues. V lost 4 bases and J lost 1, with 10 bases in between. CDR3 residues: CAWTLTGNTEAFF. Written as DNA, the CDR3 is TGTGCCTGGACCCTAACAGGGAACACTGAAGCTTTCTTT. Full variable domain (missing parts from reference TRBV30 and TRBJ1-1): SQTIHQWPATLVQPVGSPLSLECTVEGTSNPNLYWYRQAAGRGLQLLFYSVGIGQISSEVPQNLSASRPQDRQFILSSKKLLLSDSGFYLCAWTLTGNTEAFFGQGTRLTVV.

V gene TRBV5-4 combines with J gene TRBJ2-1; D is unclear. Per germline, CDR1 SGHNT and CDR2 YYREEE (reference sequence). The CDR3 consists of 15 residues. V was shortened by 4 bases and J by 3 bases, with 14 bases between the two germline ends. The CDR3 loop reads CASSPAQAGYNEQFF. The DNA for the CDR3 is TGTGCCAGCAGCCCCGCCCAGGCCGGCTACAATGAGCAGTTCTTC.

CDR3 coding DNA: TGTGCCAGCAGCCAAGAATTAGCGAGCACAGATACGCAGTATTTT. Translated, it gives CASSQELASTDTQYF. This chain connects TRBV4-2 to TRBJ2-3; perhaps TRBD2 as D (5 bases). Germline CDR1 reads LGHNA; CDR2 reads YNFKEQ. The V gene lost 0 bases and the J gene lost 0 bases, with 7 bases spanning the gap. The CDR3 length is 15 residues.

The V gene is TRBV5-6, the J gene TRBJ1-4, with 7 bases aligning to TRBD1. CDR3 length equals 15 residues. Germline values: CDR1 SGHDT, CDR2 YYEEEE. The V gene end was trimmed by 4 bases and the J gene end by 2 bases; junction bases not matched to a gene: 5. CDR3 amino acids: CASSTGTVTNEKLFF. CDR3 DNA: TGTGCCAGCAGCACGGGGACAGTTACTAATGAAAAACTGTTTTTT. The complete variable domain, with remaining parts taken from reference TRBV5-6 and TRBJ1-4, reads DAGVTQSPTHLIKTRGQQVTLRCSPKSGHDTVSWYQQALGQGPQFIFQYYEEEERQRGNFPDRFSGHQFPNYSSELNVNALLLGDSALYLCASSTGTVTNEKLFFGSGTQLSVL.

This clone was picked up a small number of times. This chain uses TRBV6-6 with TRBJ1-1; the D is unclear. Germline V gene data show CDR1 as MNHNY and CDR2 as SVGAGI (reference sequence). Trimming cost V 10 bases and J 1 base, with 7 bases left between them. The CDR3 spans 11 residues. CDR3 sequence: CATNWNTEAFF. CDR3 DNA sequence: TGTGCCACCAACTGGAACACTGAAGCTTTCTTT.

The chain has TRBV5-1 and TRBJ2-5, with a tentative D call TRBD2 (5 bases). The CDR3 totals 12 residues. Germline V CDR1 and CDR2: SGHRS, YFSETQ. Trimming cost V 4 bases and J 5 bases, with 9 bases left between them. For the CDR3, the DNA is TGCGCCAGCAGCGAACTAGGGGAGACCCAGTACTTC. As protein: CASSELGETQYF. The entire variable domain, with the rest obtained from reference TRBV5-1 and TRBJ2-5, is as follows: KAGVTQTPRYLIKTRGQQVTLSCSPISGHRSVSWYQQTPGQGLQFLFEYFSETQRNKGNFPGRFSGRQFSNSRSEMNVSTLELGDSALYLCASSELGETQYFGPGTRLLVL.

This clone was detected only once. The V and J genes are TRBV25-1 and TRBJ1-3; D ambiguous. This CDR3 contains 10 residues. Trimming removed 5 bases at V and 8 bases at J, with 4 bases between. From germline, CDR1 is MGHDK and CDR2 SYGVNS. This CDR3 is CASSSDTIYF. In nucleotides, the CDR3 is TGTGCCAGCAGTTCGGACACCATATATTTT.

The chain carries TRBV7-9 and TRBJ1-4; 10 bases align to TRBD1. V lost 5 bases to trimming and J lost 7 bases; unmatched junction nucleotides: 7. The CDR3 is made up of 15 amino acids. Looked up from germline, CDR1 is SEHNR and CDR2 is FQNEAQ (reference sequence). CDR3: CASSQETGGGEKLFF. DNA of the CDR3: TGTGCCAGCAGCCAAGAGACAGGGGGCGGTGAAAAACTGTTTTTT.

The CDR3 DNA reads as TGTGCCAGCAGTTACTCCGGGGGGGGGAGCTCCTACGAGCAGTACTTC. This gives the protein CASSYSGGGSSYEQYF. The chain employs TRBV6-5 and TRBJ2-7; 8 nucleotides match TRBD2. The CDR3 loop spans 16 amino acids. J lost 0 bases, V lost 0 bases, and 4 bases had no gene match. Germline CDR1 and CDR2: MNHEY and SVGAGI.

The V gene is TRBV4-2, the J gene TRBJ2-7; 7 bases are shared with TRBD2. V lost 1 base, J lost 2 bases, and 5 bases stayed unmatched. Germline lookup yields CDR1 LGHNA and CDR2 YNFKEQ. This CDR3 has 15 residues. Here the CDR3 reads CASSQAGGATYEQYF. The CDR3 DNA reads TGTGCCAGCAGCCAAGCGGGGGGTGCGACCTACGAGCAGTACTTC.

The CDR3 nucleotides read TGTGCCAGCAGTGAAGCGCTTCGGGGGGTGGGGAATGAGCAGTTCTTC. Its protein is CASSEALRGVGNEQFF. The chain couples TRBV6-1 to TRBJ2-1; TRBD2 aligns across 7 bases. Germline values: CDR1 MNHNS, CDR2 SASEGT. CDR3 size: 16 residues. V lost 0 bases to trimming and J lost 7 bases; unmatched junction nucleotides: 9.

The chain employs TRBV30 and TRBJ1-6, with D maybe TRBD1 (6 bases). The CDR3 consists of 13 residues. V was trimmed by 6 bases and J by 13 bases, leaving 19 bases between them. Per the germline V gene, CDR1 is GTSNPN and CDR2 is SVGIG (reference sequence). The CDR3, as DNA: TGTGCCTGTGTCGGGGACAAGGGATCTCCCCTCCACTTT. It translates to CACVGDKGSPLHF.

Points on this clone: One junction end does not reproduce the germline sequence, and a read error may be involved. The rearrangement links TRBV10-3 to TRBJ1-4; maybe TRBD1 (6 bases). The CDR3 loop spans 16 amino acids. From germline, CDR1 is ENHRY and CDR2 SYGVKD. CDR3 in amino acids: CASSGGGGLTNEKLFF. As DNA, the CDR3 is TGTGCCAGCAGTGGGGGGGGCGGTTTGACTAATGAAAAACTGTTTTTT.

The count of this clone is one. The rearrangement uses TRBV7-2 and TRBJ2-1; TRBD1 aligns across 11 bases. CDR3 size: 17 residues. V shed 0 bases and J 4 bases; nucleotides not matched to a gene: 5. Germline V gives CDR1 SGHTA, CDR2 FQGNSA. CDR3 in amino acids: CASSLAQGQGAYNEQFF. In nucleotides, the CDR3 is TGTGCCAGCAGCTTAGCCCAAGGACAGGGGGCGTACAATGAGCAGTTCTTC.

The rearrangement links TRBV6-5 to TRBJ1-3; D is unclear. This CDR3 has 14 residues. Trimming took off 5 bases at V and 0 bases at J, with 8 bases between the two ends. Germline assignment: CDR1 MNHEY and CDR2 SVGAGI. The CDR3 DNA reads TGTGCCAGCAGTGGCCGCAACTCTGGAAACACCATATATTTT. It is translated as CASSGRNSGNTIYF.